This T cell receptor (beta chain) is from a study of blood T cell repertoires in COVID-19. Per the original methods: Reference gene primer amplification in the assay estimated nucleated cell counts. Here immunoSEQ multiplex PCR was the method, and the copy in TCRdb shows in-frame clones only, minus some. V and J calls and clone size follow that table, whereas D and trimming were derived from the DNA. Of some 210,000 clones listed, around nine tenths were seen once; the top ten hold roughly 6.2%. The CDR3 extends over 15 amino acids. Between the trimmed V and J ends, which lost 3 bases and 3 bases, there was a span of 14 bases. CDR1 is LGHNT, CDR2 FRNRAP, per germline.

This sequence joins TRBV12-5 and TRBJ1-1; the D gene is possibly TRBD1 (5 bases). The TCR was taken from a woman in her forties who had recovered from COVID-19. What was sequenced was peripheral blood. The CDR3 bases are TGTGCTAGTGGTTTCTTCGGACAATTGCACACTGAAGCTTTCTTT. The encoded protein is CASGFFGQLHTEAFF.